The 15 T cell receptor beta chains in this list originate from one sample, sequenced in a study of tumor-infiltrating lymphocytes in primary liver carcinoma. The authors made TCR beta cDNA from about 500 ng total RNA with a constant-region primer. Investigators got TCR beta libraries out of three nested multiplex PCR rounds, done with slightly modified ARM-PCR. Two initial PCR rounds of about 11 cycles each paired TRBV1-TRBV30 forward primers with a C-beta reverse primer. TCRdb reprocessed the multiplex PCR reads via MiXCR and lists one record per CDR3 protein. This sample has about 210,000 distinct CDR3 sequences, with less than 65% found just once. RNA isolated from unsorted whole blood supplied the blood RNA, with germline DNA also extracted. The sequencing input was peripheral blood. The receptors derive from a woman aged 60 to 75 with primary liver carcinoma and hepatitis B virus infection.

The chain joins TRBV5-1 to TRBJ2-2; weak D call: TRBD2 (6 bases). The V end lost 7 bases, the J end lost 6 bases, and 19 bases lay between the germline ends. Germline lookup yields CDR1 SGHRS and CDR2 YFSETQ. The CDR3 has 15 amino acids. For the CDR3, the DNA is TGCGCCAGCGCATGGGACTTGACCTCGCCCGGGGAGCTGTTTTTT. Translation gives CASAWDLTSPGELFF.

Ten or more counts support this clonotype. The chain carries TRBV28 and TRBJ1-5, with D perhaps matching TRBD1 (5 bases). Trimming removed 11 bases from V and 9 bases from J, with 17 bases in between. Germline values: CDR1 MDHEN, CDR2 SYDVKM. The CDR3 spans 12 residues. CDR3 DNA: TGTGCCGCCGGGAGAGGGGAGCTGCCCCAGCATTTT. Translating gives CAAGRGELPQHF.

Points on this clonotype: Germline and junction disagree at one end, which may indicate a read error. CDR3 in DNA: TGCGCCAGTAGCTTGGAGGGGCCCCAAGAGAACCAGTACTTC. It encodes CASSLEGPQENQYF. V is TRBV5-1 and J is TRBJ2-5, with D possibly being TRBD2 (6 bases). CDR3 length: 14 amino acids. Germline loops: CDR1 SGHRS, CDR2 YFSETQ.

Notes on this clonotype: The junction shows a germline mismatch at one end, possibly a read error. The chain recombines TRBV11-2 with TRBJ2-2; D is possibly TRBD2 (5 bases). The germline V gene has CDR1 SGHAT and CDR2 FQNNGV. This CDR3 is built from 15 residues. In DNA form, the CDR3 reads TGTGCCAGCAGCTTATGGCCTAACGTAGCCGGGAAGCTGTTTTTT. Its protein is CASSLWPNVAGKLFF.

This sequence joins TRBV10-3 and TRBJ2-2; 8 nucleotides line up with TRBD1. J lost 1 base, V lost 8 bases, and 6 bases had no gene match. Per the germline V gene, CDR1 is ENHRY and CDR2 is SYGVKD. CDR3 length: 15 residues. CDR3 DNA: TGTGCCATCGAGGGGGACAGGATGAACACCGGGGAGCTGTTTTTT. It translates to CAIEGDRMNTGELFF.

As regards this clonotype: It may be a read error: a sequence one base away is much more abundant. Written as DNA, the CDR3 is TGTTCCAGCAGTCGCCGGACAGGGGTGACAGATACGCAGTATTTT. This gives the protein CSSSRRTGVTDTQYF. The chain is built from TRBV28 and TRBJ2-3, with TRBD1 matching over 9 bases. This CDR3 has 15 amino acids. Per the germline V gene, CDR1 is MDHEN and CDR2 is SYDVKM.

This clonotype was recorded at least ten times. The chain carries TRBV12-3 or TRBV12-4 and TRBJ1-6, with 7 bases identical to TRBD1. J gave up 6 bases and V 6 bases, and 5 bases lay outside the gene matches. The CDR3 is made up of 14 amino acids. This CDR3 is CASRSTGINSPLHF. The CDR3 DNA reads TGTGCCAGCAGATCGACAGGGATTAATTCACCCCTCCACTTT.

This clonotype was found once. The chain combines TRBV7-9 with TRBJ1-5; TRBD1 is a possible D gene (6 bases). In germline, CDR1 is SEHNR, CDR2 FQNEAQ (reference sequence). This CDR3 comprises 15 residues. The V end lost 4 bases, the J end lost 2 bases, and 12 bases lay between the germline ends. This CDR3 is CASSYQGSGNQPQHF. CDR3 bases: TGTGCCAGCAGCTATCAGGGGTCGGGCAATCAGCCCCAGCATTTT.

The rearrangement links TRBV11-2 to TRBJ2-5; D not certain. The CDR3 consists of 13 residues. The V and J ends lost 5 bases and 5 bases respectively, with 12 bases between them. CDR1 is SGHAT, CDR2 FQNNGV, per germline. The CDR3 nucleotides are TGTGCCAGCAGCCAATGGGAAGTTGAGACCCAGTACTTC. Translated, it gives CASSQWEVETQYF.

This clonotype has ten or more counts. This chain connects TRBV4-1 to TRBJ2-7; D gene uncertain. Germline CDR1 reads MGHRA; CDR2 reads YSYEKL. There are 15 residues in the CDR3. V lost 0 bases to trimming and J lost 5 bases, with 14 bases between them. CDR3: CASSQDNTEYNEQYF. Written as DNA, the CDR3 is TGCGCCAGCAGCCAAGATAATACGGAATATAACGAGCAGTACTTC.

On this clonotype itself: The junction does not match germline at one end; this may be a read error. V gene TRBV11-2 combines with J gene TRBJ2-2; D is unresolved. The CDR3 has 15 amino acids. Germline V gives CDR1 SGHAT, CDR2 FQNNGV. Here the CDR3 DNA reads TGTGCCAGCAGCCCAACCGTACCGAGCACCTGGGAGCTGTTTTTT. Its translation: CASSPTVPSTWELFF. Full variable domain (outside the CDR3, taken from reference TRBV11-2 and TRBJ2-2): EAGVAQSPRYKIIEKRQSVAFWCNPISGHATLYWYQQILGQGPKLLIQFQNNGVVDDSQLPKDRFSAERLKGVDSTLKIQPAKLEDSAVYLCASSPTVPSTWELFFGEGSRLTVL.

Concerning this clonotype itself: Mismatch with germline at one junction end may stem from a read error. The CDR3 nucleotides read TGTGCCAGCTCGGGAGGACAGGGTTACAGAGATACGCAATATTTT. It yields the protein CASSGGQGYRDTQYF. The chain uses TRBV4-2 and TRBJ2-3; D perhaps matches TRBD1 (8 bases). Germline V gene data show CDR1 as LGHNA and CDR2 as YNFKEQ. This CDR3 contains 15 residues.

Turning to this clonotype: A single base separates this from a much larger clone, so it may be a read error. The chain joins TRBV6-1 to TRBJ2-2, with D unclear. The CDR3 has 14 residues. From germline, CDR1 is MNHNS and CDR2 SASEGT. CDR3 sequence: CASSAGPNTEELFF. The DNA for the CDR3 is TGTGCCAGCAGTGCAGGCCCGAACACCGAGGAGCTGTTTTTT.

The CDR3: CASTGTRGGVCSYNEQFF. CDR3 nucleotides: TGTGCCAGCACCGGCACTAGAGGAGGCGTCTGCTCCTACAATGAGCAGTTCTTC. The chain uses TRBV12-3 or TRBV12-4 and TRBJ2-1; tentative D call: TRBD2 (5 bases). This CDR3 has 18 amino acids. The ends were cut back, 7 bases at V and 0 bases at J, with 22 bases in the middle.

A few counts support this clonotype. Here the CDR3 reads CASSFLGVNQPQHF. CDR3 coding DNA: TGTGCCAGCAGTTTCTTGGGAGTCAATCAGCCCCAGCATTTT. The rearrangement uses TRBV28 and TRBJ1-5; no clear D. V was pared by 3 bases and J by 3 bases, with 9 bases between. Germline V CDR1 and CDR2: MDHEN, SYDVKM. There are 14 residues in the CDR3.